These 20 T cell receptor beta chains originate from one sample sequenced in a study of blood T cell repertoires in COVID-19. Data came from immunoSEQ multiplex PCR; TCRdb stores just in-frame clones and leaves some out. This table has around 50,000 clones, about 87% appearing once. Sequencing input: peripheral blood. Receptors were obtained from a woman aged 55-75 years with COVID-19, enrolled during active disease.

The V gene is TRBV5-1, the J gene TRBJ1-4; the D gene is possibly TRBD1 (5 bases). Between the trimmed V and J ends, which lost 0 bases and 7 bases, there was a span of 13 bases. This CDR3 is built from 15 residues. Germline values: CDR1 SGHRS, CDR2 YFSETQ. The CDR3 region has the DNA TGCGCCAGCAGCTTGGCGGGCAGGGATTCTGAAAAACTGTTTTTT. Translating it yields CASSLAGRDSEKLFF.

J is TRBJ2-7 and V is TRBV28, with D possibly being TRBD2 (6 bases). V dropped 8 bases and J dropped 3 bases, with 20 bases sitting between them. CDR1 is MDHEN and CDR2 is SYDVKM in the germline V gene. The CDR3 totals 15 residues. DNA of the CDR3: TGTGCCAGCTACAGCCCGCGGGGATTGGACTACGAGCAGTACTTC. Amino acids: CASYSPRGLDYEQYF.

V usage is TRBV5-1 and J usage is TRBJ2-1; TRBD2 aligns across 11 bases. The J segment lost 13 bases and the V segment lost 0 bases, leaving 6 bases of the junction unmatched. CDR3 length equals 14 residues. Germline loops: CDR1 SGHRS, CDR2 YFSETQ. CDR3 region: CASSLGGTSGSQFF. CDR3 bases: TGCGCCAGCAGCTTGGGTGGGACTAGCGGCTCTCAGTTCTTC.

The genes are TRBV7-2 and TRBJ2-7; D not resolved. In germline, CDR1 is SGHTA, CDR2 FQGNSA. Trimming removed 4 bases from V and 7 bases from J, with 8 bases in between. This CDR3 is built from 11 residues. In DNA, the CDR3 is TGTGCCAGCAGCTCCCTCAGGGAGCAGTACTTC. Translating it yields CASSSLREQYF.

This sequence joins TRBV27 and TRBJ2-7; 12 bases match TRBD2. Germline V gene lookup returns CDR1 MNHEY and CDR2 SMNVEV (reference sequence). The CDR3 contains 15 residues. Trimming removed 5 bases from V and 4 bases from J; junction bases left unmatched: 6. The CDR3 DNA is TGTGCCAGCAGTCCATACGGACTAGCGGGATACGAGCAGTACTTC. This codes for CASSPYGLAGYEQYF.

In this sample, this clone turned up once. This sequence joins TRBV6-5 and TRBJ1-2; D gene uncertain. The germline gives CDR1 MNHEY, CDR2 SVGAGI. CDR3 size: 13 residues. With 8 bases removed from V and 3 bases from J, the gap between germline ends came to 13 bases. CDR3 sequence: CASQSRFDYGYTF. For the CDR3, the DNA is TGTGCCAGCCAAAGCCGATTTGACTATGGCTACACCTTC.

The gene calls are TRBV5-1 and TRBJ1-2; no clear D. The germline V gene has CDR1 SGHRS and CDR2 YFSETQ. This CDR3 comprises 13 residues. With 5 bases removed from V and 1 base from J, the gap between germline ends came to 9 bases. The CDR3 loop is CASSEAVNYGYTF. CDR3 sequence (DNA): TGCGCCAGCAGTGAGGCAGTTAACTATGGCTACACCTTC.

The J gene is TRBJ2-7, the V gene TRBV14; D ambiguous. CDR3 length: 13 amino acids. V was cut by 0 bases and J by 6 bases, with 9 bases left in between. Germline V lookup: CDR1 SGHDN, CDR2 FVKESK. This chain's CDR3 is CASSQDPFVEQYF. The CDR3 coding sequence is TGTGCCAGCAGCCAAGATCCCTTCGTCGAGCAGTACTTC.

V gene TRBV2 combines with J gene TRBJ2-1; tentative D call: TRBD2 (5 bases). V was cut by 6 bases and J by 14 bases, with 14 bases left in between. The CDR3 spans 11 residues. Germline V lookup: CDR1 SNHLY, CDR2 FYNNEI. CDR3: CASRVSTKEFF. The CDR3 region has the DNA TGTGCCAGCAGAGTGTCGACTAAGGAGTTCTTC. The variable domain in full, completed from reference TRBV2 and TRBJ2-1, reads EPEVTQTPSHQVTQMGQEVILRCVPISNHLYFYWYRQILGQKVEFLVSFYNNEISEKSEIFDDQFSVERPDGSNFTLKIRSTKLEDSAMYFCASRVSTKEFFGPGTRLTVL.

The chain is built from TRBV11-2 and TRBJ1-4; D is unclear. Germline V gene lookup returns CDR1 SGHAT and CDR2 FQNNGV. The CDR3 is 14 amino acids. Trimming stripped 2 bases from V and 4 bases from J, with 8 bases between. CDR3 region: CASSLYPVNEKLFF. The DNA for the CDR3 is TGTGCCAGCAGCTTATATCCGGTTAATGAAAAACTGTTTTTT.

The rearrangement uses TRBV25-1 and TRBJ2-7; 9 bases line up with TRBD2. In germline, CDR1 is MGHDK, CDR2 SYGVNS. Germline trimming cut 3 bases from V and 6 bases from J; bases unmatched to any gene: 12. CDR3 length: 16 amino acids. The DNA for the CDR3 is TGTGCCAGCAGTGAGTGGGGGACTAGCAATATCGGCGAGCAGTACTTC. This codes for CASSEWGTSNIGEQYF.

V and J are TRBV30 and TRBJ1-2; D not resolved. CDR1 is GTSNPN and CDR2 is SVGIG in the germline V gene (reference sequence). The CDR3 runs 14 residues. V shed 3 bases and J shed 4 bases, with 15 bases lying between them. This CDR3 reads CAWRDSTGFYGYTF. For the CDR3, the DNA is TGTGCCTGGAGAGACTCAACTGGATTCTATGGCTACACCTTC.

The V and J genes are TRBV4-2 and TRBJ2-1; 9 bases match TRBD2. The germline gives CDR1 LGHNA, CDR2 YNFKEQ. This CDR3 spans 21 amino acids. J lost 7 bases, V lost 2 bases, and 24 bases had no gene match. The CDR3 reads CASSQLRPGLALLSKSNEQFF. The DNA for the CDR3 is TGTGCCAGCAGCCAACTCCGACCGGGACTAGCCCTACTATCAAAATCAAATGAGCAGTTCTTC.

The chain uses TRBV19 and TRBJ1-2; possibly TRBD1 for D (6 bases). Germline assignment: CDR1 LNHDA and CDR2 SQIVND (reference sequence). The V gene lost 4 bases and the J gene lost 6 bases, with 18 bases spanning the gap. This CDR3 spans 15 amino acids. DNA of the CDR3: TGTGCCAGTAGTACCCAACAGGGACGGGCGGATGGCTACACCTTC. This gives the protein CASSTQQGRADGYTF.

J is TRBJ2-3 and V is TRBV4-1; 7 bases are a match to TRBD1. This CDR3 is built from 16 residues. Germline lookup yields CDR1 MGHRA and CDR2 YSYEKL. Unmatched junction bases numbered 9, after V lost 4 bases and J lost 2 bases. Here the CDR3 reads CASSPLPGQITDTQYF. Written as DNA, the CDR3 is TGCGCCAGCAGCCCCTTACCGGGACAGATCACAGATACGCAGTATTTT.

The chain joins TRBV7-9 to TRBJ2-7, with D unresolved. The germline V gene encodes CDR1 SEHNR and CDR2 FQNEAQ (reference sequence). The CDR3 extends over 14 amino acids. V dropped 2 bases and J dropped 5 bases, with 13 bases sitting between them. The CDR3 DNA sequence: TGTGCCAGCAGCTTATCGAGCCGAAGCCACGAGCAGTACTTC. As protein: CASSLSSRSHEQYF.

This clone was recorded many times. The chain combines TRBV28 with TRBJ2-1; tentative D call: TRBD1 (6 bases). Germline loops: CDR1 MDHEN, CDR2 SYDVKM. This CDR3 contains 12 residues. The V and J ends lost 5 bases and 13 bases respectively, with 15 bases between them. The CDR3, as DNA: TGTGCCAGCAGTCCTACCGACAGGTTACAGTTCTTC. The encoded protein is CASSPTDRLQFF.

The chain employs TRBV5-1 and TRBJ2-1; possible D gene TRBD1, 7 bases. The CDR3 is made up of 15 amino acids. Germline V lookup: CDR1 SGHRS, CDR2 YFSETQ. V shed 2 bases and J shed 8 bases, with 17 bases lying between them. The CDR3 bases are TGCGCCAGCAGCTTAGGACAGGCGGGGTCCGATGAGCAGTTCTTC. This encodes CASSLGQAGSDEQFF. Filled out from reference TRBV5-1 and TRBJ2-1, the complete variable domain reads KAGVTQTPRYLIKTRGQQVTLSCSPISGHRSVSWYQQTPGQGLQFLFEYFSETQRNKGNFPGRFSGRQFSNSRSEMNVSTLELGDSALYLCASSLGQAGSDEQFFGPGTRLTVL.

CDR3 sequence reads: CASSLEAGVYEQYF. CDR3 nucleotides: TGTGCCAGCAGCTTAGAAGCGGGAGTCTACGAGCAGTACTTC. The J gene is TRBJ2-7, the V gene TRBV7-2, with 8 bases fitting TRBD2. This CDR3 comprises 14 residues. Trimming removed 1 base from V and 3 bases from J; junction bases left unmatched: 2. Germline V CDR1 and CDR2: SGHTA, FQGNSA. The full variable domain, rest sourced from reference TRBV7-2 and TRBJ2-7, is GAGVSQSPSNKVTEKGKDVELRCDPISGHTALYWYRQSLGQGLEFLIYFQGNSAPDKSGLPSDRFSAERTGGSVSTLTIQRTQQEDSAVYLCASSLEAGVYEQYFGPGTRLTVT.

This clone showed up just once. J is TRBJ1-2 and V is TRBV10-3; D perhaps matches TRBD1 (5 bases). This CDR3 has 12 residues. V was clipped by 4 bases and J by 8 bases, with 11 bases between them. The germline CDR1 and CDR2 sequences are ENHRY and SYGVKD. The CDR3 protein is CAISASSGGYTF. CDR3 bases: TGTGCCATCAGTGCTTCATCAGGGGGCTACACCTTC.